A single sample is the source of the 4 T cell receptor beta chains below, sequenced in a study of breast tumors, draining lymph nodes, adjacent tissues. The lymph nodes were axillary draining lymph nodes from breast cancer patients. TCRdb used MiXCR to reprocess the multiplex PCR reads, holding one entry per CDR3 protein. The sample lists approximately 130,000 distinct CDR3 sequences; approximately 22% were seen once. The specimen was axillary lymph node tissue. The origin of the receptors is a female donor with breast cancer. Some clones in this sample may be carry-over from other donors' samples.

Many counts were recorded for this clonotype. The chain uses TRBV6-1 and TRBJ2-7; 7 bases are a match to TRBD1. Germline V gene sequence: CDR1 MNHNS, CDR2 SASEGT. This CDR3 spans 14 amino acids. With V trimmed by 11 bases and J by 3 bases, 13 bases remained unmatched. This chain's CDR3 is CAVLQGRQGYEQYF. CDR3 sequence (DNA): TGTGCCGTACTCCAAGGGAGACAGGGCTACGAGCAGTACTTC.

This clonotype was seen at least ten times. V is TRBV6-4 and J is TRBJ2-7; perhaps TRBD2 as D (6 bases). Trimming took off 2 bases at V and 6 bases at J, with 35 bases between the two ends. The germline V gene has CDR1 MRHNA and CDR2 SNTAGT. This CDR3 spans 21 amino acids. The CDR3 loop reads CASSDGGTEDLKSPPVGEQYF. The CDR3 DNA sequence: TGTGCCAGCAGTGACGGGGGGACCGAGGACCTGAAGTCTCCCCCCGTTGGCGAGCAGTACTTC.

The chain joins TRBV12-3 or TRBV12-4 to TRBJ2-3; the match to TRBD2 covers 8 bases. The CDR3 spans 17 residues. Losses at the gene ends were 6 bases for V and 5 bases for J; bases not matched to a gene: 16. As DNA, the CDR3 is TGTGCCAGCAGCTCCCCTTACCGGGAGGGCCGGAAAGATACGCAGTATTTT. As protein: CASSSPYREGRKDTQYF.

This clonotype was observed many times. The V gene is TRBV20-1, the J gene TRBJ1-3; D might be TRBD1 (5 bases). This CDR3 has 15 amino acids. The germline V and J ends were trimmed by 4 bases and 0 bases, with 13 bases remaining between them. Germline assignment: CDR1 DFQATT and CDR2 SNEGSKA (reference sequence). CDR3 sequence: CSATNGQGSGNTIYF. The CDR3 nucleotides read TGCAGTGCTACCAATGGACAAGGCTCTGGAAACACCATATATTTT.